These 29 T cell receptor beta chains originate from one sample sequenced in a study of vaccination effects on CD4 cells after COVID-19. Measured with immunoSEQ multiplex PCR; TCRdb has only the in-frame clones, and not every one. The table includes some 77,000 clones, approximately 72% detected once. These TCRs are of unknown antigen specificity. ViraFEST used viral peptide pools to expand antigen-specific CD4+ T cells before sequencing. With approximately 10 days of culture completed, CD4+ T cells were isolated. According to the study, vaccine recipients showed no prior SARS-CoV-2 infection and negative nucleocapsid antibodies. The material sequenced was CD4+ T cells from PBMCs cultured with HCoV-OC43 spike peptides, taken before COVID-19 vaccination. Subset: HCoV-OC43 spike overlapping peptide pool stimulation. Receptor source: a human donor who received a COVID-19 vaccine.

The V and J genes are TRBV2 and TRBJ1-5; 7 positions agree with TRBD1. The CDR3 contains 15 residues. The germline V gene has CDR1 SNHLY and CDR2 FYNNEI. V lost 8 bases and J lost 3; bases outside the gene matches: 10. The CDR3 loop is CASGRQGGPNQPQHF. In DNA, the CDR3 is TGTGCCAGCGGACGACAGGGAGGACCCAATCAGCCCCAGCATTTT.

In its sample, this clone was seen a few times. This chain connects TRBV24-1 to TRBJ1-3; D gene ambiguous. The CDR3 contains 15 residues. Germline CDR1 reads KGHDR; CDR2 reads SFDVKD. The ends were cut back, 2 bases at V and 0 bases at J, with 7 bases in the middle. The CDR3 coding sequence is TGTGCCACCAGTGATTCAGCCGGCTCTGGAAACACCATATATTTT. Protein: CATSDSAGSGNTIYF.

This chain links TRBV6-6 with TRBJ2-1; 7 nucleotides agree with TRBD1. The germline V gene encodes CDR1 MNHNY and CDR2 SVGAGI (reference sequence). There are 16 residues in the CDR3. V lost 4 bases, J lost 0 bases, and 6 bases stayed unmatched. CDR3 DNA sequence: TGTGCCAGCAGTTCGACAGGGACCCTCTCCTACAATGAGCAGTTCTTC. This gives the protein CASSSTGTLSYNEQFF.

The chain combines TRBV10-2 with TRBJ1-1; a weak D match, TRBD1 (5 bases). The germline V gene encodes CDR1 WSHSY and CDR2 SAAADI. V was shortened by 2 bases and J by 4 bases, with 8 bases between the two germline ends. CDR3 length: 13 amino acids. This chain's CDR3 is CASSEQGSTEAFF. The CDR3, as DNA: TGCGCCAGCAGTGAGCAGGGTAGCACTGAAGCTTTCTTT.

This clone was seen just once. This chain uses TRBV5-1 with TRBJ2-2; D ambiguous. The CDR3 consists of 14 residues. V shed 4 bases and J shed 5 bases, with 12 bases lying between them. The germline CDR1 and CDR2 sequences are SGHRS and YFSETQ. In nucleotides, the CDR3 is TGCGCCAGCAGCCCCCCGACTCCGACCGGGGAGCTGTTTTTT. Its protein product is CASSPPTPTGELFF.

The rearrangement uses TRBV5-1 and TRBJ2-5; either TRBD1 or TRBD2 may supply D (5 bases each). Germline-derived CDR1 and CDR2 are SGHRS and YFSETQ. This CDR3 comprises 15 residues. V was cut by 3 bases and J by 4 bases, with 16 bases left in between. CDR3 sequence reads: CASSYTGPIGETQYF. DNA for the CDR3: TGCGCCAGCAGCTACACGGGACCTATCGGAGAGACCCAGTACTTC.

The table lists this clone with a few counts. The chain carries TRBV30 and TRBJ1-1; 7 bases agree with TRBD1. J gave up 3 bases and V 4 bases, and 8 bases lay outside the gene matches. CDR3 size: 14 residues. CDR1 and CDR2 (germline): GTSNPN, SVGIG (reference sequence). The CDR3 spells CAWTKFQGDTEAFF. As DNA, the CDR3 is TGTGCCTGGACGAAATTCCAGGGGGACACTGAAGCTTTCTTT.

The rearrangement links TRBV10-2 to TRBJ2-5; no clear D gene. The germline gives CDR1 WSHSY, CDR2 SAAADI. This CDR3 has 12 amino acids. V was shortened by 6 bases and J by 5 bases, with 10 bases between the two germline ends. CDR3 nucleotide sequence: TGCGCCAGCAGGGGTCCTGCGGAGACCCAGTACTTC. Amino acids: CASRGPAETQYF.

The rearrangement uses TRBV12-5 and TRBJ2-5; 7 bases fit TRBD1. This CDR3 region has 14 residues. The germline V gene encodes CDR1 LGHNT and CDR2 FRNRAP. J gave up 6 bases and V 6 bases, and 10 bases lay outside the gene matches. CDR3 sequence reads: CASGRGQAFQTQYF. The CDR3 nucleotides are TGTGCTAGTGGCCGAGGACAGGCTTTTCAGACCCAGTACTTC.

V gene TRBV19 combines with J gene TRBJ1-1; D gene ambiguous. CDR3 length equals 14 residues. Germline CDR1 and CDR2: LNHDA and SQIVND (reference sequence). V was pared by 7 bases and J by 3 bases, with 15 bases between. CDR3: CASTPTNGDTEAFF. The DNA of the CDR3 is TGTGCCAGTACCCCAACGAATGGCGACACTGAAGCTTTCTTT.

The chain joins TRBV6-2 or TRBV6-3 to TRBJ1-1; maybe TRBD1 (6 bases). In germline, CDR1 is MNHEY, CDR2 SVGEGT. The CDR3 is 16 amino acids. V was cut by 2 bases and J by 1 base, with 14 bases left in between. In nucleotides, the CDR3 is TGTGCCAGCAGTTACCGGGCAGGGGCACCGAACACTGAAGCTTTCTTT. It encodes CASSYRAGAPNTEAFF.

The chain couples TRBV6-5 to TRBJ1-6; D may be TRBD1 (6 bases). Germline-derived CDR1 and CDR2 are MNHEY and SVGAGI. The CDR3 totals 15 residues. Trimming pared 5 bases from V and 10 bases from J, leaving 18 bases between. The CDR3 DNA follows: TGTGCCAGCAGTCCCTACAGGGAAGAGTCCTCACCCCTCCACTTT. The encoded protein is CASSPYREESSPLHF.

This clone has only one observation. This chain joins TRBV6-5 and TRBJ1-1; D gene uncertain. The germline V gene encodes CDR1 MNHEY and CDR2 SVGAGI. This CDR3 contains 14 residues. With 6 bases removed from V and 4 bases from J, the gap between germline ends came to 15 bases. The DNA of the CDR3 is TGTGCCAGCAGCCGCCTTCTTGAGGGCACTGAAGCTTTCTTT. It translates to CASSRLLEGTEAFF.

V gene TRBV3-1 (or the pseudogene TRBV3-2) combines with J gene TRBJ2-6, with D possibly called TRBD1 or TRBD2 (5 bases each). Germline V gives CDR1 LGHDT, CDR2 YNNKEL (reference sequence). The CDR3 totals 18 residues. Deletions cut 5 bases from V and 0 bases from J, with 17 bases between. The CDR3 reads CASSSRDRSRSGANVLTF. In DNA, the CDR3 is TGTGCCAGCAGCTCACGGGACCGAAGCCGCTCTGGGGCCAACGTCCTGACTTTC.

V and J are TRBV27 and TRBJ1-5, with D perhaps matching TRBD1 (6 bases). V was trimmed by 6 bases and J by 0 bases, leaving 12 bases between them. This CDR3 region has 15 residues. Germline CDR1 MNHEY, CDR2 SMNVEV (reference sequence). CDR3 nucleotide sequence: TGTGCCAGCAGGGACACAGGGAATAGCAATCAGCCCCAGCATTTT. Its translation: CASRDTGNSNQPQHF.

The chain couples TRBV27 to TRBJ1-4; D is undetermined. The CDR3 sequence is 11 residues long. The germline V gene has CDR1 MNHEY and CDR2 SMNVEV (reference sequence). V lost 6 bases and J 6 bases, leaving 5 bases between the germline ends. The CDR3 DNA sequence: TGTGCCAGCAGCAACTATGAAAAACTGTTTTTT. Translated, it gives CASSNYEKLFF.

The chain is built from TRBV5-4 and TRBJ1-2; D is unclear. The CDR3 has 13 amino acids. Trimming stripped 4 bases from V and 4 bases from J, with 11 bases between. CDR1 and CDR2 (germline): SGHNT, YYREEE (reference sequence). In nucleotides, the CDR3 is TGTGCCAGCAGCGTGGACGGGTTCTATGGCTACACCTTC. Translated, it gives CASSVDGFYGYTF.

This clone was detected only a few times. The chain couples TRBV5-4 to TRBJ1-3, with D possibly matching TRBD1 (5 bases). V shed 4 bases and J shed 5 bases, with 19 bases lying between them. Germline CDR1 reads SGHNT; CDR2 reads YYREEE (reference sequence). This CDR3 comprises 16 residues. CDR3 region: CASSAGPPGVRNTIYF. The DNA of the CDR3 is TGTGCCAGCAGCGCGGGACCTCCGGGGGTTAGAAACACCATATATTTT.

This clone came up a few times. The chain carries TRBV9 and TRBJ2-2; 7 bases fit TRBD1. V dropped 4 bases and J dropped 6; count of bases not matched to a gene: 6. Germline lookup yields CDR1 SGDLS and CDR2 YYNGEE. CDR3 length equals 14 residues. CDR3: CASSTRTGAGELFF. CDR3 nucleotides: TGTGCCAGCAGCACTAGGACAGGCGCCGGGGAGCTGTTTTTT.

This sequence joins TRBV2 and TRBJ2-5; TRBD1 might be the D (5 bases). Looked up from germline, CDR1 is SNHLY and CDR2 is FYNNEI. This CDR3 has 12 residues. The V end lost 5 bases, the J end lost 1 base, and 5 bases lay between the germline ends. The CDR3 DNA reads TGTGCCAGCAGTCAGGGCCAAGAGACCCAGTACTTC. Translating it yields CASSQGQETQYF.

Only a few counts were recorded for this clone. This chain links TRBV18 with TRBJ2-1; TRBD2 aligns across 7 bases. The length of the CDR3 is 15 residues. Germline V CDR1 and CDR2: KGHSH, LQKENI. J gave up 2 bases and V 3 bases, and 4 bases lay outside the gene matches. The CDR3 nucleotides are TGTGCCAGCTCACCTCTAGCGGCTACCTACAATGAGCAGTTCTTC. The encoded protein is CASSPLAATYNEQFF.

This chain links TRBV4-2 with TRBJ2-3; TRBD2 agrees at 11 bases. The germline V gene has CDR1 LGHNA and CDR2 YNFKEQ. This CDR3 spans 18 amino acids. V gave up 0 bases and J gave up 7 bases; unmatched junction bases: 12. CDR3 DNA: TGTGCCAGCAGCCAAGATCTTCTGACTAGCGGGGCCGGACATACGCAGTATTTT. Residues: CASSQDLLTSGAGHTQYF.

The chain combines TRBV12-5 with TRBJ2-1; TRBD1 or TRBD2 may be the D gene (5 bases each). Germline V gives CDR1 LGHNT, CDR2 FRNRAP. V was pared by 1 base and J by 15 bases, with 13 bases between. This CDR3 comprises 12 residues. The CDR3 loop is CASGLGSWGRFF. Written as DNA, the CDR3 is TGTGCTAGTGGTTTGGGCAGTTGGGGACGGTTCTTC. Using reference TRBV12-5 and TRBJ2-1 for the parts outside the CDR3, the full variable domain is DARVTQTPRHKVTEMGQEVTMRCQPILGHNTVFWYRQTMMQGLELLAYFRNRAPLDDSGMPKDRFSAEMPDATLATLKIQPSEPRDSAVYFCASGLGSWGRFFGPGTRLTVL.

This clone was counted a few times. The rearrangement uses TRBV3-1 (or the pseudogene TRBV3-2) and TRBJ1-3; D remains ambiguous. The V end lost 8 bases, the J end lost 0 bases, and 14 bases lay between the germline ends. The germline CDR1 and CDR2 sequences are LGHDT and YNNKEL (reference sequence). There are 15 residues in the CDR3. CDR3 nucleotides: TGTGCCAGCTCGCAGTTACCAAGCTCTGGAAACACCATATATTTT. As protein: CASSQLPSSGNTIYF.

The V and J genes are TRBV29-1 and TRBJ1-1; D unclear. This CDR3 contains 13 residues. Germline V gene sequence: CDR1 SQVTM, CDR2 ANQGSEA. V shed 7 bases and J shed 0 bases, with 12 bases lying between them. Here the CDR3 DNA reads TGCAGCGCCATGAAAGATATGAACACTGAAGCTTTCTTT. Residues: CSAMKDMNTEAFF.

The V and J genes are TRBV2 and TRBJ2-3; weak D call: TRBD1 (5 bases). V lost 6 bases to trimming and J lost 6 bases, with 16 bases between them. The CDR3 runs 14 residues. Germline V gene lookup returns CDR1 SNHLY and CDR2 FYNNEI. In nucleotides, the CDR3 is TGTGCCAGCAGCTCGGATTCAGGGCGGGATACGCAGTATTTT. Translated, it gives CASSSDSGRDTQYF.

This rearrangement joins TRBV5-1 to TRBJ2-5; weak D call: TRBD2 (6 bases). The V gene's germline CDR1 is SGHRS and CDR2 YFSETQ. V was cut by 3 bases and J by 5 bases, with 11 bases left in between. This CDR3 region has 13 residues. CDR3 nucleotides: TGCGCCAGCAGCTCGGGAGTAGTGGAGACCCAGTACTTC. It translates to CASSSGVVETQYF.

This chain joins TRBV5-1 and TRBJ2-1; 8 bases match TRBD1. V lost 1 base, J lost 9 bases, and 9 bases stayed unmatched. The CDR3 loop spans 15 amino acids. Germline CDR1 and CDR2: SGHRS and YFSETQ. The CDR3 is CASSLSGGASGEQFF. In DNA, the CDR3 is TGCGCCAGCAGCTTGTCAGGGGGCGCCTCCGGTGAGCAGTTCTTC.

The CDR3 loop reads CASTKDRNTEAFF. DNA for the CDR3: TGTGCCAGCACTAAAGACCGGAACACTGAAGCTTTCTTT. The chain combines TRBV6-5 with TRBJ1-1, with no clear D. Germline lookup yields CDR1 MNHEY and CDR2 SVGAGI. V was clipped by 7 bases and J by 1 base, with 10 bases between them. The CDR3 spans 13 residues.